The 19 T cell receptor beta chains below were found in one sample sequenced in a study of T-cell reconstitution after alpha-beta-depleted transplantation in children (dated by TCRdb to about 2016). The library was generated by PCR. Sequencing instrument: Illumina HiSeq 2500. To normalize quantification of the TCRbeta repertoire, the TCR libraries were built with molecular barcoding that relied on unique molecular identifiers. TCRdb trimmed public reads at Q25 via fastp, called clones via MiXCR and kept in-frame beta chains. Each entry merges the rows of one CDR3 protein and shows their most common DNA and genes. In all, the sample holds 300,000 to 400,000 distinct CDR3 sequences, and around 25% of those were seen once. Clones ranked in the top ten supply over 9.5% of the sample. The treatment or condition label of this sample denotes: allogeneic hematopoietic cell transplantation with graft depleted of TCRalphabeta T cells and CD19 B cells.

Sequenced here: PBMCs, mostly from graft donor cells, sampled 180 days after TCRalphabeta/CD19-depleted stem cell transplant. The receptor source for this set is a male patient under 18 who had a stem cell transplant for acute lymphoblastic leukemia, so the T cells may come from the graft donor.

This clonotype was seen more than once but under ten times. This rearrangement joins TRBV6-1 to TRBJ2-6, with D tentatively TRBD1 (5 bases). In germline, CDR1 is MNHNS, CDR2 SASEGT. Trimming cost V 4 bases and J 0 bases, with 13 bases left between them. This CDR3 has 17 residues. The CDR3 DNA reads TGTGCCAGCAGTGGGGGCCGTAGGGGCTCTGGGGCCAACGTCCTGACTTTC. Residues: CASSGGRRGSGANVLTF.

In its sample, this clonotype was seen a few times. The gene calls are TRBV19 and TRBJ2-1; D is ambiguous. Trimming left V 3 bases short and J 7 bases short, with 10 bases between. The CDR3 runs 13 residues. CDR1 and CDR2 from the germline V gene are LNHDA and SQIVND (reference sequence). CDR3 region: CASSIIYLNEQFF. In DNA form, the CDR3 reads TGTGCCAGTAGTATTATCTACTTAAATGAGCAGTTCTTC.

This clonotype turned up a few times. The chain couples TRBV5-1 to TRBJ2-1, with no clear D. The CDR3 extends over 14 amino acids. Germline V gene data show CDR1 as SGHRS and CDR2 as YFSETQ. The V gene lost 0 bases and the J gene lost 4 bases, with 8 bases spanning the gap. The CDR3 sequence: CASSLASRYNEQFF. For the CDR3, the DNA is TGCGCCAGCAGCTTGGCGTCTAGATACAATGAGCAGTTCTTC.

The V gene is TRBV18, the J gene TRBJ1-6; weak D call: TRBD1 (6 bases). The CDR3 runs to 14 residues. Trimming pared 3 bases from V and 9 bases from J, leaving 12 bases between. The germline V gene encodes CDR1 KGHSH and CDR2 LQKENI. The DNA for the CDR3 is TGTGCCAGCTCACCGGGGACAACCACTTCACCCCTCCACTTT. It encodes CASSPGTTTSPLHF.

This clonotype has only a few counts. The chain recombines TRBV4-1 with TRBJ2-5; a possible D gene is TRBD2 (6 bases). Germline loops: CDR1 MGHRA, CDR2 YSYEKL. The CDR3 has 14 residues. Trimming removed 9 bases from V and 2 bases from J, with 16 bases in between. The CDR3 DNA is TGCGCCAGTAGATTGGGTAGCGGACAAGAGACCCAGTACTTC. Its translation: CASRLGSGQETQYF.

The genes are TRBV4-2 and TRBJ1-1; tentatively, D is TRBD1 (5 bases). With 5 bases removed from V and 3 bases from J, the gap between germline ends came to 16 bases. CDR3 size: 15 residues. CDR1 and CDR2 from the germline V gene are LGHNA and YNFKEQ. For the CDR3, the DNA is TGTGCCAGCAGCGAATCAGGGAACTTCGACACTGAAGCTTTCTTT. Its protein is CASSESGNFDTEAFF.

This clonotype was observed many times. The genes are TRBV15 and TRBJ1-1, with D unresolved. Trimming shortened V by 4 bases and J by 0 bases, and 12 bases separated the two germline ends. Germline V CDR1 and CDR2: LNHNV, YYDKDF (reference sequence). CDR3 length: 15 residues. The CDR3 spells CATSILSLMNTEAFF. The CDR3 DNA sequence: TGTGCCACCAGCATCCTCAGCCTAATGAACACTGAAGCTTTCTTT.

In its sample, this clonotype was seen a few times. The CDR3 sequence is CASSLETVYEQYF. CDR3 bases: TGTGCCAGCAGCTTAGAAACGGTTTACGAGCAGTACTTC. The chain is built from TRBV7-9 and TRBJ2-7; D is ambiguous. The V gene's germline CDR1 is SEHNR and CDR2 FQNEAQ (reference sequence). CDR3 length: 13 amino acids. The V and J ends lost 1 base and 4 bases respectively, with 8 bases between them. The full variable domain, rest sourced from reference TRBV7-9 and TRBJ2-7, is DTGVSQNPRHKITKRGQNVTFRCDPISEHNRLYWYRQTLGQGPEFLTYFQNEAQLEKSRLLSDRFSAERPKGSFSTLEIQRTEQGDSAMYLCASSLETVYEQYFGPGTRLTVT.

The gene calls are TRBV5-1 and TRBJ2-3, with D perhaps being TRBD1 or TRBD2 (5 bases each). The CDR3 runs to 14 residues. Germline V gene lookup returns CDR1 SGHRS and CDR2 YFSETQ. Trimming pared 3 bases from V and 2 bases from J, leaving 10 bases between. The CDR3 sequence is CASSWGSYTDTQYF. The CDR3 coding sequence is TGCGCCAGCAGCTGGGGGAGCTACACAGATACGCAGTATTTT.

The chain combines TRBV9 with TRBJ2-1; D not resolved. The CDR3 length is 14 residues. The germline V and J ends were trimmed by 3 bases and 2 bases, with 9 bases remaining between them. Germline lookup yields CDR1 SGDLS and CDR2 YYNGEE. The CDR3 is CASSAPRAYNEQFF. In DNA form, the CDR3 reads TGTGCCAGCAGCGCCCCCCGGGCCTACAATGAGCAGTTCTTC.

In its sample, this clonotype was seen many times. The CDR3 region has the DNA TGCGCCAGCAGCTTGACTAGGGGCCAAGAGACCCAGTACTTC. Amino acid sequence: CASSLTRGQETQYF. This rearrangement joins TRBV5-1 to TRBJ2-5; D assignment may be TRBD1 or TRBD2 (5 bases each). This CDR3 is 14 amino acids long. With 1 base removed from V and 1 base from J, the gap between germline ends came to 8 bases. Germline lookup yields CDR1 SGHRS and CDR2 YFSETQ.

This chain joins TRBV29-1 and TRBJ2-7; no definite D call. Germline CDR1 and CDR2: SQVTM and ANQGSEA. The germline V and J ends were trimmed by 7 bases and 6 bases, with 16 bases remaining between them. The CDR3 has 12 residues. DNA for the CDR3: TGCAGCGCAGAACGCCACGGGTCCGAGCAGTACTTC. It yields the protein CSAERHGSEQYF.

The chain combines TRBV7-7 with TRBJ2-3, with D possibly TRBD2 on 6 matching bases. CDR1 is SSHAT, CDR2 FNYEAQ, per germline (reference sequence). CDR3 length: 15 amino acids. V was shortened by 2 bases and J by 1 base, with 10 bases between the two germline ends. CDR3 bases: TGTGCCAGCAGCTTAATGGCTAGCGGCACAGATACGCAGTATTTT. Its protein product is CASSLMASGTDTQYF.

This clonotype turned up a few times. The CDR3 sequence is CASSQVLAGVWSYEQYF. Here the CDR3 DNA reads TGCGCCAGCAGCCAAGTCCTAGCGGGAGTATGGTCCTACGAGCAGTACTTC. The chain carries TRBV4-1 and TRBJ2-7; 10 nucleotides line up with TRBD2. J was trimmed by 1 base and V by 1 base; bases with no gene match: 7. The CDR3 spans 17 residues. CDR1 and CDR2 from the germline V gene are MGHRA and YSYEKL.

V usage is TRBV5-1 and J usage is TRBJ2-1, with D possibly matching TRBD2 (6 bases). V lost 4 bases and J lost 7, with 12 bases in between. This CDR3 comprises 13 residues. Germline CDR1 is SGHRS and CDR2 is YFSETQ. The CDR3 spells CASSDGTANEQFF. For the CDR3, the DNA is TGCGCCAGCAGCGACGGGACTGCTAATGAGCAGTTCTTC.

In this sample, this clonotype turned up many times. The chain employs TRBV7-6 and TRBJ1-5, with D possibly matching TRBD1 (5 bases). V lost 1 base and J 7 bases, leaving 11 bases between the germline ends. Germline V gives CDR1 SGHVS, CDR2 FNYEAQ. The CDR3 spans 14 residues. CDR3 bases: TGTGCCAGCAGCTTAGGAGGGGTCGGGCAGCCCCAGCATTTT. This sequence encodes CASSLGGVGQPQHF.

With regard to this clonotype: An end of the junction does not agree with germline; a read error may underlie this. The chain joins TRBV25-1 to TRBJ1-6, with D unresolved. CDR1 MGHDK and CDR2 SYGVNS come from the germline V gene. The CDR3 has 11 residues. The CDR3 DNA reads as TGTGCCAGCAAGGACTTTTCAACCCTCCACTTT. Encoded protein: CASKDFSTLHF.

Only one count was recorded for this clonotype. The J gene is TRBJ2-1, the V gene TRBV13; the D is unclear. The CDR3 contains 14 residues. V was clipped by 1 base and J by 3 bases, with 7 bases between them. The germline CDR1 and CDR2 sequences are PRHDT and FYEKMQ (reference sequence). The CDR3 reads CASSLVSVYNEQFF. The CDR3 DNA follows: TGTGCCAGCAGCTTAGTCTCCGTCTACAATGAGCAGTTCTTC.

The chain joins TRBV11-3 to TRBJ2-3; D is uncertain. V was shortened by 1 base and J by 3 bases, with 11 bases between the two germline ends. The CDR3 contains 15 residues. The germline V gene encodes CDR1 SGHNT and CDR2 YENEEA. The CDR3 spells CASSLGSGTTDTQYF. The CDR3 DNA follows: TGTGCCAGCAGCTTAGGAAGTGGAACGACAGATACGCAGTATTTT.